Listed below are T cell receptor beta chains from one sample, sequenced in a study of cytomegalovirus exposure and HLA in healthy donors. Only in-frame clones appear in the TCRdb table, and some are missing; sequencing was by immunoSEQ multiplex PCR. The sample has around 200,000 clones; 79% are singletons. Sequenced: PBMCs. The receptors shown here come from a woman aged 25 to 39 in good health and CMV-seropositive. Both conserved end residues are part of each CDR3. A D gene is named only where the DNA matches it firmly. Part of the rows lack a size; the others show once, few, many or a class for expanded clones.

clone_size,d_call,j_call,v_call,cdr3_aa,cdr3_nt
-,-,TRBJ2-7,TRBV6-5,CASSSNIYEQYF,TGTGCCAGCAGCTCCAACATCTACGAGCAGTACTTC
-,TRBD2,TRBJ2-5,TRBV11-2,CASSLGLAGGLFQETQYF,TGTGCCAGCAGCCTCGGGCTAGCGGGGGGCCTATTCCAAGAGACCCAGTACTTC
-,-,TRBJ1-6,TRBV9,CASSKWDLSSYNSPLHF,TGTGCCAGCAGCAAATGGGACTTAAGCTCCTATAATTCACCCCTCCACTTT
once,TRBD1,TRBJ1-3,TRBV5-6,CASSWTGYNSGNTIYF,TGTGCCAGCAGCTGGACAGGGTATAACTCTGGAAACACCATATATTTT
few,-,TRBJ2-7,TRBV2,CASSPGAGREQYF,TGTGCCAGCAGCCCAGGGGCAGGGCGAGAGCAGTACTTC
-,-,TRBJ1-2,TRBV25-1,CASSDAGESGYTF,TGTGCCAGCAGTGATGCAGGGGAGAGTGGCTACACCTTC
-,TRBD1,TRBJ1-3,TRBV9,CASSARQGVRNTIYF,TGTGCCAGCAGCGCTCGACAGGGGGTGAGAAACACCATATATTTT
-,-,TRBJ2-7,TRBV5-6,CASSGLGLPYEQYF,TGTGCCAGCAGCGGTCTTGGACTGCCCTACGAGCAGTACTTC
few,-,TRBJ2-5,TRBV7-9,CASSLTGTPEETQYF,TGTGCCAGCAGCCTGACGGGAACTCCAGAAGAGACCCAGTACTTC
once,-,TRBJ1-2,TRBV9,CASSVGSGYGYTF,TGTGCCAGCAGCGTAGGGTCAGGCTATGGCTACACCTTC
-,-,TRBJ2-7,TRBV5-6,CASSLSGVEQYF,TGTGCCAGCAGCTTGTCAGGGGTCGAGCAGTACTTC
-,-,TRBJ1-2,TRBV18,CASSPQDSYGYTF,TGTGCCAGCTCACCCCAGGATTCCTATGGCTACACCTTC
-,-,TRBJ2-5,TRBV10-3,CAISERGSQETQYF,TGTGCCATCAGTGAGAGGGGGTCACAAGAGACCCAGTACTTC
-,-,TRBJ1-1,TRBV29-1,CSVPQGLTEAFF,TGCAGCGTACCTCAGGGGTTGACTGAAGCTTTCTTT
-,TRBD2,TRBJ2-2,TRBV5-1,CASSFSPLAGYTGELFF,TGCGCCAGCAGCTTCAGCCCTCTAGCGGGATACACCGGGGAGCTGTTTTTT
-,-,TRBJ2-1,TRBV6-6,CASSYIESEQFF,TGTGCCAGCAGTTATATCGAGAGTGAGCAGTTCTTC
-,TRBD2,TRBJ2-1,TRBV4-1,CASSQGGRVSGRGSYNEQFF,TGCGCCAGCAGCCAAGGGGGGCGGGTAAGCGGGAGAGGGTCCTACAATGAGCAGTTCTTC
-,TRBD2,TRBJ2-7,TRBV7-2,CASSLSGRKNEQYF,TGTGCCAGCAGCTTAAGCGGGAGGAAAAACGAGCAGTACTTC
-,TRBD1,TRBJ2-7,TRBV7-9,CASSQGVRDTRDF,TGTGCCAGCAGCCAGGGGGTACGGGACACCAGAGATTTC
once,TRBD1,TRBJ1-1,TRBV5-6,CASSSIPGQGGTEAFF,TGTGCCAGCAGTTCTATCCCGGGACAGGGAGGCACTGAAGCTTTCTTT
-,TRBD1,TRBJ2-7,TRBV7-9,CASSLARGQDYEQYF,TGTGCCAGCAGCTTAGCGCGAGGACAGGACTACGAGCAGTACTTC
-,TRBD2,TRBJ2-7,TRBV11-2,CASSPFLSGRTYEQYF,TGTGCCAGCAGCCCGTTTTTGAGCGGGAGGACGTACGAGCAGTACTTC
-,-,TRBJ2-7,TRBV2,CAIEDSPPGEQYF,TGTGCCATAGAAGACAGCCCTCCCGGTGAGCAGTACTTC
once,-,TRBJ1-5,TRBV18,CASPDSPRNQPQHF,TGTGCCAGCCCGGACAGCCCGAGGAATCAGCCCCAGCATTTT
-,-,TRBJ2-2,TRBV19,CASSPPGHRRYTGELFF,TGTGCCAGTAGTCCCCCGGGACACCGTCGTTACACCGGGGAGCTGTTTTTT
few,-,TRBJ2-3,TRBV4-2,CASSQDLRITDTQYF,TGTGCCAGCAGCCAAGACTTGCGGATCACAGATACGCAGTATTTT
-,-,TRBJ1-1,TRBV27,CASTLYASGFSRDTEAFF,TGTGCCAGCACATTATACGCTTCAGGGTTCTCACGGGACACTGAAGCTTTCTTT
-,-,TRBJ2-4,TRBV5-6,CASSLGQGEAKNIQYF,TGTGCCAGCAGCTTGGGGCAGGGCGAAGCCAAAAACATTCAGTACTTC
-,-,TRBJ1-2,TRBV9,CASSPDSNYGYTF,TGTGCCAGCAGCCCAGACAGTAACTATGGCTACACCTTC
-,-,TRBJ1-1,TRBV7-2,CASSLGTRGNTEAFF,TGTGCCAGCAGCTTAGGGACCCGGGGGAACACTGAAGCTTTCTTT
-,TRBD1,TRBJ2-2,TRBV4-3,CASSWTGGRTGELFF,TGCGCCAGCAGCTGGACAGGGGGCAGAACCGGGGAGCTGTTTTTT
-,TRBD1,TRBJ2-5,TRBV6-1,CASSARTGGKTQYF,TGTGCCAGCAGTGCAAGGACAGGGGGAAAGACCCAGTACTTC
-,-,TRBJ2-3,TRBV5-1,CASSPSGADTQYF,TGCGCCAGCAGTCCGTCGGGGGCAGATACGCAGTATTTT
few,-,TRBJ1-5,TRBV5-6,CASSLGTRQPQHF,TGTGCCAGCAGCTTGGGGACACGGCAGCCCCAGCATTTT
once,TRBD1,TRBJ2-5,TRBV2,CAKRGPAGQETQYF,TGTGCCAAAAGGGGGCCAGCTGGGCAAGAGACCCAGTACTTC
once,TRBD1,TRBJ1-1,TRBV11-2,CASSVQGEAEAFF,TGTGCCAGCAGCGTCCAGGGGGAAGCTGAAGCTTTCTTT
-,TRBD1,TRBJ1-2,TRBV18,CASSPSFGTGFDEGYTF,TGTGCCAGCTCACCCAGCTTTGGGACAGGGTTCGATGAAGGCTACACCTTC
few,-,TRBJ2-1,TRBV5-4,CASSVPGIVKNEQFF,TGTGCCAGCAGCGTCCCGGGGATAGTGAAGAATGAGCAGTTCTTC
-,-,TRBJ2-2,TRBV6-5,CASSYHNTGELFF,TGTGCCAGCAGTTACCATAACACCGGGGAGCTGTTTTTT
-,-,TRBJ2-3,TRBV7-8,CASSLPAGVDTQYF,TGTGCCAGCAGCTTACCGGCAGGGGTAGATACGCAGTATTTT
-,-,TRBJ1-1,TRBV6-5,CASSRRGDTEAFF,TGTGCCAGCAGTCGCAGGGGTGACACTGAAGCTTTCTTT
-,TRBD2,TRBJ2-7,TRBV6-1,CASSAGASYEQYF,TGTGCCAGCTCGGCGGGAGCGTCCTACGAGCAGTACTTC
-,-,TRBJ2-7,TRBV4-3,CASSQDLGFYEQYF,TGCGCCAGCAGCCAAGATCTTGGCTTCTACGAGCAGTACTTC
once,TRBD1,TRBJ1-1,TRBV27,CASSPGTELNTEAFF,TGTGCCAGCAGTCCCGGGACAGAACTGAACACTGAAGCTTTCTTT